These 7 T cell receptor beta chains came from one sample sequenced in a study of blood T cell repertoires in COVID-19. Assay used: immunoSEQ multiplex PCR; TCRdb lists only in-frame clones, some missing. The top ten hold roughly 4% of the sample, which has roughly 260,000 clones, 79% seen once. Sequenced material: peripheral blood. The source of these receptors is a middle-aged woman with active or convalescent COVID-19.

The chain employs TRBV30 and TRBJ2-5; possibly TRBD2 for D (6 bases). CDR3 length equals 14 residues. Germline lookup yields CDR1 GTSNPN and CDR2 SVGIG (reference sequence). V was cut by 5 bases and J by 0 bases, with 13 bases left in between. The CDR3 DNA reads TGTGCCTGGTCGGGGGACCAGTACCAAGAGACCCAGTACTTC. It specifies CAWSGDQYQETQYF.

The CDR3 nucleotides read TGTGCCAGCAGCTCCGGGACAGGGGTCAACTCCTACGAGCAGTACTTC. It specifies CASSSGTGVNSYEQYF. The rearrangement uses TRBV7-9 and TRBJ2-7; 10 bases line up with TRBD1. This CDR3 contains 16 residues. J was trimmed by 0 bases and V by 4 bases; bases with no gene match: 6. The germline V gene encodes CDR1 SEHNR and CDR2 FQNEAQ (reference sequence).

The V call is TRBV5-1, the J call TRBJ1-2, with D tentatively TRBD1 (5 bases). The CDR3 loop spans 16 amino acids. Germline V gene sequence: CDR1 SGHRS, CDR2 YFSETQ. The V end lost 5 bases, the J end lost 5 bases, and 22 bases lay between the germline ends. The CDR3 sequence: CASRDLRDSLDYGYTF. The CDR3, as DNA: TGCGCCAGCAGGGACCTCCGGGACTCTCTGGATTATGGCTACACCTTC.

The chain couples TRBV30 to TRBJ2-2; D not resolved. CDR1 is GTSNPN, CDR2 SVGIG, per germline (reference sequence). Trimming cost V 4 bases and J 5 bases, with 8 bases left between them. The CDR3 runs to 12 residues. This CDR3 reads CAWIEKTGELFF. The CDR3 DNA reads TGTGCCTGGATTGAGAAGACCGGGGAGCTGTTTTTT.

This clone was counted at least ten times. V usage is TRBV27 and J usage is TRBJ2-1; 10 bases match TRBD2. The V gene's germline CDR1 is MNHEY and CDR2 SMNVEV (reference sequence). The V and J ends lost 5 bases and 6 bases, in that order; junction bases with no gene match: 7. The CDR3 is made up of 15 amino acids. CDR3 nucleotides: TGTGCCAGCAGTCGAGAGCGGGGGGGCCTCAATGAGCAGTTCTTC. Encoded protein: CASSRERGGLNEQFF.

The gene calls are TRBV24-1 and TRBJ1-2, with D tentatively TRBD1 (5 bases). V was clipped by 2 bases and J by 7 bases, with 22 bases between them. The CDR3 length is 17 residues. Germline loops: CDR1 KGHDR, CDR2 SFDVKD. The chain's CDR3 is CATSDSTLRLGGAGYTF. For the CDR3, the DNA is TGTGCCACCAGTGATTCCACTTTGCGGTTAGGAGGGGCTGGCTACACCTTC.

With regard to this clone: The identical CDR3 is also encoded by other nucleotide sequences in the sample. J is TRBJ2-6 and V is TRBV30; TRBD1 aligns across 8 bases. The CDR3 loop spans 14 amino acids. V lost 5 bases, J lost 2 bases, and 2 bases stayed unmatched. The germline V gene has CDR1 GTSNPN and CDR2 SVGIG (reference sequence). The CDR3 protein is CAWETGAGANVLTF. CDR3 nucleotide sequence: TGTGCCTGGGAGACAGGGGCTGGGGCCAACGTCCTGACTTTC.